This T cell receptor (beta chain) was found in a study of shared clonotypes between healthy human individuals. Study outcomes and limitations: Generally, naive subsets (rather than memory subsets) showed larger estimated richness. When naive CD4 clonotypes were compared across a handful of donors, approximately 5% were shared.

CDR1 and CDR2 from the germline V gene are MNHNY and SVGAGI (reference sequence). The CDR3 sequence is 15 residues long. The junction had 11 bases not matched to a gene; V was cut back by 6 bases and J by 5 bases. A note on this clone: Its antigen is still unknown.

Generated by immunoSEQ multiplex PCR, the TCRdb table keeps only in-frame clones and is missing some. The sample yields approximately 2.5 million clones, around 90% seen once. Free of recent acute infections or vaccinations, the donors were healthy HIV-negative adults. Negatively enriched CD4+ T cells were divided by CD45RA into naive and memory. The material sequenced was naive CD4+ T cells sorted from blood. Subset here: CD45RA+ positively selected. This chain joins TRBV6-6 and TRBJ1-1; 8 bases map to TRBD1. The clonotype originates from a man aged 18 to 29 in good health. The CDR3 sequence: CASRVWTGLSTEAFF. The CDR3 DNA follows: TGTGCCAGCAGGGTATGGACAGGGTTAAGTACTGAAGCTTTCTTT.